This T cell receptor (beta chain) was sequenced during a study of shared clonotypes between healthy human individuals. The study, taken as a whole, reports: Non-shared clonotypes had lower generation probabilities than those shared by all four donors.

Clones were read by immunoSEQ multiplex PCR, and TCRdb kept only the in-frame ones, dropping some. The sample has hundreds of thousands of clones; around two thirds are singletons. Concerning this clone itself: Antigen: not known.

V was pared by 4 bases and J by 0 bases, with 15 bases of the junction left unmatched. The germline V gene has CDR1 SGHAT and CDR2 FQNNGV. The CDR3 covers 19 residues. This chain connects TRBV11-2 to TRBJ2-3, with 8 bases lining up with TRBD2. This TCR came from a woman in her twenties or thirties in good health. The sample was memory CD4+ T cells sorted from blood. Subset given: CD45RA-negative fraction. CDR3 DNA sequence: TGTGCCAGCAGCTGGGGAAGGTCTAGCGGGCGAACTAGCACAGATACGCAGTATTTT. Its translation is CASSWGRSSGRTSTDTQYF.